The 21 T cell receptor beta chains reported below all come from one sample, sequenced in a study of molecular identifiers for immune sequencing clone quantification. TCRdb re-analysed the PCR reads in MiXCR, keeping a single row per CDR3 protein. The data show some 65,000 distinct CDR3 sequences, with approximately 17% seen just once and around 1.5% held by the top ten. Sequenced material: naive CD8+ T cells from blood, with Jurkat cell RNA spiked in. The subset denotes: FACS-sorted CD8+CD4-CCR7+CD45RA+ naive T cells. These receptors were collected from a human donor in good health. Some libraries in this study had Jurkat cell RNA spiked in.

This clonotype was counted ten times or more. This chain joins TRBV3-1 and TRBJ2-7; D may be TRBD2 (5 bases). Trimming shortened V by 5 bases and J by 3 bases, and 14 bases separated the two germline ends. The CDR3 has 14 amino acids. Per the germline V gene, CDR1 is LGHDT and CDR2 is YNNKEL (reference sequence). The CDR3 here is CASSGSSGGYEQYF. CDR3 in DNA: TGTGCCAGCAGCGGGAGTAGTGGCGGCTACGAGCAGTACTTC.

The V gene is TRBV7-9, the J gene TRBJ2-2; 9 bases are a match to TRBD2. V shed 6 bases, J shed 1 base, and the junction held 6 bases outside the gene matches. CDR1 SEHNR and CDR2 FQNEAQ come from the germline V gene (reference sequence). The CDR3 consists of 16 residues. CDR3 sequence: CASRDLSGRNTGELFF. DNA for the CDR3: TGTGCCAGCAGAGATCTTAGCGGGAGGAACACCGGGGAGCTGTTTTTT.

Ten or more counts support this clonotype. The chain carries TRBV3-1 and TRBJ2-2, with 10 bases lining up with TRBD2. CDR1 and CDR2 from the germline V gene are LGHDT and YNNKEL (reference sequence). CDR3 size: 16 residues. Trimming at V came to 6 bases and at J to 5 bases, leaving 9 bases not matched to a gene. In DNA form, the CDR3 reads TGTGCCAGCAGAGATCACCGTAGCGGGAGGACCGGGGAGCTGTTTTTT. Encoded protein: CASRDHRSGRTGELFF.

Comments on this clonotype: A read error is possible here, since a much larger clone lies one base away. The rearrangement uses TRBV28 and TRBJ2-3; D remains ambiguous. The CDR3 length is 13 residues. The germline CDR1 and CDR2 sequences are MDHEN and SYDVKM. CDR3 region: CAVVQLSSDTQYF. CDR3 DNA: TGTGCGGTCGTGCAACTTAGTTCAGATACGCAGTATTTT.

This clonotype has a count of ten or more. This chain uses TRBV7-8 with TRBJ2-1; D gene uncertain. The CDR3 runs to 15 residues. V was trimmed by 1 base and J by 9 bases, leaving 16 bases between them. Germline assignment: CDR1 SGHVS and CDR2 FQNEAQ. The CDR3 here is CASSLDRSTWGEQFF. The CDR3, as DNA: TGTGCCAGCAGCTTAGATCGAAGCACATGGGGTGAGCAGTTCTTC.

This clonotype showed up many times. The genes are TRBV29-1 and TRBJ2-7; D perhaps matches TRBD1 (6 bases). Trimming stripped 3 bases from V and 0 bases from J, with 15 bases between. This CDR3 is built from 15 residues. CDR1 and CDR2 from the germline V gene are SQVTM and ANQGSEA. The CDR3 coding sequence is TGCAGCGTTGAGAGTCCGGAACAGGGCTCCTACGAGCAGTACTTC. Translating it yields CSVESPEQGSYEQYF.

The genes are TRBV5-4 and TRBJ2-1; no definite D call. In germline, CDR1 is SGHNT, CDR2 YYREEE (reference sequence). CDR3 length: 13 residues. V lost 4 bases to trimming and J lost 7 bases, with 12 bases between them. The CDR3 sequence is CASSPPVGNEQFF. The CDR3 nucleotides read TGTGCCAGCAGCCCGCCCGTTGGGAATGAGCAGTTCTTC.

This clonotype was counted at least ten times. The chain is built from TRBV25-1 and TRBJ2-7; a weak D match, TRBD1 (8 bases). V was clipped by 0 bases and J by 3 bases, with 12 bases between them. CDR3 length: 15 residues. Per germline, CDR1 MGHDK and CDR2 SYGVNS. Written as DNA, the CDR3 is TGTGCCAGCAGTGAATATACAGGGGGGGGCTACGAGCAGTACTTC. As protein: CASSEYTGGGYEQYF.

This clonotype occurred a few times. The chain is built from TRBV3-1 and TRBJ2-5; D ambiguous. The germline V gene has CDR1 LGHDT and CDR2 YNNKEL (reference sequence). V shed 1 base and J shed 5 bases, with 20 bases lying between them. The CDR3 is 17 amino acids. This chain's CDR3 is CASSQVLAGNRWETQYF. The DNA of the CDR3 is TGTGCCAGCAGCCAAGTTTTGGCAGGAAATCGGTGGGAGACCCAGTACTTC.

Of note for this clonotype: A read error may be the cause here, since a much bigger clone is one base away. The rearrangement links TRBV3-1 to TRBJ2-1; TRBD2 aligns across 7 bases. CDR1 LGHDT and CDR2 YNNKEL come from the germline V gene (reference sequence). This CDR3 contains 13 residues. The CDR3, as DNA: TGTGCCAGCACGGCGGGAGAGTTGAATGAGCGGTTCTTC. This codes for CASTAGELNERFF.

Remarks on this clonotype: Being one base from a much bigger clone, this may be a read error. This chain joins TRBV9 and TRBJ1-3; D remains ambiguous. The CDR3 totals 15 residues. CDR1 SGDLS and CDR2 YYNGEE come from the germline V gene. The CDR3 DNA reads as TGTGCCAGCAGTGTGGAAAAGGGCTCTGGAAACACCATGTATTTT. As protein: CASSVEKGSGNTMYF.

In regard to this clonotype: The junction departs from germline at one end; a sequencing error may be responsible. V and J are TRBV5-6 and TRBJ2-7; TRBD1 is a possible D gene (6 bases). The CDR3 length is 14 residues. Per the germline V gene, CDR1 is SGHDT and CDR2 is YYEEEE. CDR3 sequence reads: CASSERQALYEQHF. The DNA of the CDR3 is TGTGCCAGCAGCGAGAGACAGGCACTTTACGAGCAGCACTTC. The full variable domain, completed using reference TRBV5-6 and TRBJ2-7, is DAGVTQSPTHLIKTRGQQVTLRCSPKSGHDTVSWYQQALGQGPQFIFQYYEEEERQRGNFPDRFSGHQFPNYSSELNVNALLLGDSALYLCASSERQALYEQHFGPGTRLTVT.

The V call is TRBV4-1, the J call TRBJ2-3, with D unresolved. Trimming pared 3 bases from V and 3 bases from J, leaving 10 bases between. The length of the CDR3 is 14 residues. Germline V gives CDR1 MGHRA, CDR2 YSYEKL. CDR3 sequence (DNA): TGCGCCAGCAGCCAGGTGGTTTCAACAGATACGCAGTATTTT. It specifies CASSQVVSTDTQYF.

This clonotype came up many times. CDR3 loop: CASSPSVSSYNEQFF. DNA of the CDR3: TGTGCCAGTAGTCCATCGGTAAGCTCCTACAATGAGCAGTTCTTC. This chain joins TRBV19 and TRBJ2-1; the D is unclear. V was clipped by 5 bases and J by 0 bases, with 11 bases between them. Germline V lookup: CDR1 LNHDA, CDR2 SQIVND (reference sequence). This CDR3 region has 15 residues.

This clonotype was recorded at least ten times. The V gene is TRBV19, the J gene TRBJ2-7, with D perhaps assigned TRBD1 or TRBD2 (6 bases each). The CDR3 consists of 15 residues. The V gene lost 3 bases and the J gene lost 3 bases, with 15 bases spanning the gap. The V gene's germline CDR1 is LNHDA and CDR2 SQIVND (reference sequence). In DNA form, the CDR3 reads TGTGCCAGTAGTATTGGGGGAGGACAGAGCTACGAGCAGTACTTC. Amino acids: CASSIGGGQSYEQYF.

This clonotype was detected ten times or more. This chain joins TRBV28 and TRBJ2-3; 11 bases align to TRBD2. Trimming took 7 bases from V and 8 from J; bases not matched to a gene: 17. Per germline, CDR1 MDHEN and CDR2 SYDVKM. The CDR3 contains 17 residues. CDR3 sequence reads: CASIAHLLAGEGVTQYF. CDR3 nucleotide sequence: TGTGCCAGCATAGCCCATCTACTAGCGGGAGAGGGGGTTACGCAGTATTTT.

On this clonotype: One base away lies a much larger clone, so this may be a sequencing read error. The gene calls are TRBV7-9 and TRBJ2-7, with 10 bases identical to TRBD2. The trim removed 9 bases at V and 6 bases at J, leaving 8 bases unmatched. Germline values: CDR1 SEHNR, CDR2 FQNEAQ (reference sequence). This CDR3 has 13 residues. The CDR3 DNA is TGTGCCAGTAGTGGGCTAGCGGGGGCCGAGCAGTACTTC. It codes for CASSGLAGAEQYF.

Of note for this clonotype: This may come from a read error, since a much larger clone is one base off. The gene calls are TRBV19 and TRBJ2-2; D gene unclear. The length of the CDR3 is 12 residues. Germline CDR1 reads LNHDA; CDR2 reads SQIVND (reference sequence). Trimming left V 7 bases short and J 9 bases short, with 12 bases between. CDR3 nucleotides: TGTGCCAGTAATAATTCACATCGGGAGCTGTTTTTT. Its protein is CASNNSHRELFF.

This clonotype is categorized as medium-sized. The gene calls are TRBV4-1 and TRBJ2-1; 9 bases are a match to TRBD1. CDR1 and CDR2 from the germline V gene are MGHRA and YSYEKL. The V gene end was trimmed by 6 bases and the J gene end by 6 bases; junction bases not matched to a gene: 9. This CDR3 spans 15 amino acids. CDR3 in amino acids: CASRAPGQGLNEQFF. The CDR3 DNA reads TGCGCCAGCAGGGCGCCGGGACAGGGACTCAATGAGCAGTTCTTC.

The chain links TRBV9 to TRBJ2-7, with 8 bases matching TRBD2. CDR1 SGDLS and CDR2 YYNGEE come from the germline V gene. The CDR3 contains 14 residues. J was trimmed by 5 bases and V by 4 bases; bases with no gene match: 8. The CDR3 nucleotides read TGTGCCAGCAGCCCGGGGACTAGTCACGACGAGCAGTACTTC. Protein sequence: CASSPGTSHDEQYF. Supplemented by reference TRBV9 and TRBJ2-7, the full variable domain reads DSGVTQTPKHLITATGQRVTLRCSPRSGDLSVYWYQQSLDQGLQFLIQYYNGEERAKGNILERFSAQQFPDLHSELNLSSLELGDSALYFCASSPGTSHDEQYFGPGTRLTVT.

There are many counts of this clonotype. V usage is TRBV27 and J usage is TRBJ1-2, with D perhaps TRBD1 (6 bases). The CDR3 covers 15 residues. CDR1 MNHEY and CDR2 SMNVEV come from the germline V gene (reference sequence). Trimming took 8 bases from V and 8 from J, leaving 24 bases between them. CDR3 in amino acids: CASGFSAGGFRGYTF. The CDR3, as DNA: TGTGCCAGCGGGTTTAGTGCGGGGGGCTTTCGCGGCTACACCTTC.